This T cell receptor beta chain is drawn from a study of T cell changes during pregnancy in multiple sclerosis. The data were produced by immunoSEQ multiplex PCR, yet TCRdb's version contains in-frame clones alone and is incomplete. Here the sample spans around 50,000 clones, around 94% being singletons. V lost 3 bases, J lost 7 bases, and 4 bases stayed unmatched. CDR1 MNHEY and CDR2 SMNVEV come from the germline V gene (reference sequence). The CDR3 has 14 amino acids. The receptor was derived from a female donor with multiple sclerosis, enrolled in a pregnancy study. Here the sequenced sample was CD4+ T cells from peripheral blood mononuclear cells, taken in the third trimester of pregnancy. The rearrangement joins TRBV27 to TRBJ2-1; 9 bases are a match to TRBD2. The CDR3 DNA sequence: TGTGCCAGCAGTTTGCGGGAGGGTTGGAATGAGCAGTTCTTC. Its protein is CASSLREGWNEQFF.